The entry below describes one TCR beta chain. The data are from a study of blood T cells in healthy people across ages. It was with a sample-barcoded 5' primer and a J-beta primer mix that a second PCR of roughly 7 to 12 cycles was run. TCRdb itself ran the 5' RACE reads through MiXCR, one entry per CDR3 protein. The sample consists of about 1 million distinct CDR3 sequences, more than 35% of them appearing once. Germline V gene sequence: CDR1 LNHNV, CDR2 YYDKDF (reference sequence). This CDR3 is 15 amino acids long. This TCR derives from a woman aged 55 to 70 in good health. Source material: blood. The chain recombines TRBV15 with TRBJ2-1; D may be TRBD1 (6 bases). The J call is in doubt because the DNA end fits TRBJ2-7 better. CDR3 nucleotide sequence: TGTGCCACCAGCTGGACCGGACAGAACTACAATGAGCAGTACTTC. Its protein is CATSWTGQNYNEQYF.